The clone carrying this T cell receptor (beta chain) came up once. All enrollees were about 18 to 100 years old and from 24 US areas. Allocation to cohorts depended on clinical history reported by the participants. How the authors handled the data: Amplifying reference gene primers gave estimates of nucleated cell counts. Assay: immunoSEQ multiplex PCR; the TCRdb copy retains only in-frame clones and omits some. The DNA gave D and trimming, while V, J and clone size come from that table. This table holds around 200,000 clones, around 85% found once. This entry is derived from a study of blood T cell repertoires in COVID-19. Study at large: Samples representing acute and convalescent COVID-19 were sourced from the United States, Italy and Spain.

This CDR3 is built from 13 residues. CDR1 MNHEY and CDR2 SVGEGT come from the germline V gene. J gave up 9 bases and V 6 bases, and 8 bases lay outside the gene matches. The chain links TRBV6-2 or TRBV6-3 to TRBJ2-1, with 7 bases aligning to TRBD1. Source material: PBMCs or T cells enriched from blood (not recorded which). The receptor comes from a man aged 40-49 years who had recovered from COVID-19. CDR3 nucleotide sequence: TGTGCCAGCAGCCGACCAACAGGGGTTGAGCAGTTCTTC. This sequence encodes CASSRPTGVEQFF.